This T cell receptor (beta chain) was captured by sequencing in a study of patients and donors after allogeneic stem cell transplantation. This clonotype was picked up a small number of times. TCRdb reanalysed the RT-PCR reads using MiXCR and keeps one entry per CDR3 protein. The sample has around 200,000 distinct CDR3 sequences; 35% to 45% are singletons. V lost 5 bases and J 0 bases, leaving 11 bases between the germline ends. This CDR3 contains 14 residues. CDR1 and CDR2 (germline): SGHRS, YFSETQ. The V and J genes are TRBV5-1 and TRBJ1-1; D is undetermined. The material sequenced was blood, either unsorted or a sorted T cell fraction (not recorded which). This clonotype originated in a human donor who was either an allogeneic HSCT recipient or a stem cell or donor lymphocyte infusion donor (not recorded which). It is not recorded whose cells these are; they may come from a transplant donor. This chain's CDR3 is CASRMGAVNTEAFF. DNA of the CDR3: TGCGCCAGCAGGATGGGAGCGGTGAACACTGAAGCTTTCTTT.